This TCR beta chain appears in the sequencing data of a study of spatial heterogeneity in lung cancer. The wider study: The study observed each unique TCR and UMI combination more than ten times on average in raw reads. Study-wide points: Ubiquitous expanded tumor TCRs surfaced in blood more at resection than they did at follow-up.

TCR cDNA molecules each carried a unique molecular identifier. Each CDR3 protein is one row after TCRdb ran MiXCR on the 5' RACE reads. The top ten hold around two fifths of the sample, which has around 41,000 distinct CDR3 sequences, roughly 7% seen once. The length of the CDR3 is 14 residues. Germline values: CDR1 MNHEY, CDR2 SMNVEV (reference sequence). The trim removed 5 bases at V and 3 bases at J, leaving 4 bases unmatched. Time point noted: sample taken at primary tumor resection. Whole RNA was taken from tumor, nontumor lung or frozen PBMC; it was then sequenced unsorted. Donation came from about 72 patients with untreated early-stage non-small cell lung cancer. There are many counts of this clonotype. No antigen is known for it.

This sequence was found in a female donor with early-stage non-small cell lung cancer. The rearrangement links TRBV27 to TRBJ2-7, with 10 bases matching TRBD1. The material sequenced was PBMCs, taken at surgery. The DNA for the CDR3 is TGTGCCAGCAGTCGGGACAGGGGATTCTACGAGCAGTACTTC. It codes for CASSRDRGFYEQYF.